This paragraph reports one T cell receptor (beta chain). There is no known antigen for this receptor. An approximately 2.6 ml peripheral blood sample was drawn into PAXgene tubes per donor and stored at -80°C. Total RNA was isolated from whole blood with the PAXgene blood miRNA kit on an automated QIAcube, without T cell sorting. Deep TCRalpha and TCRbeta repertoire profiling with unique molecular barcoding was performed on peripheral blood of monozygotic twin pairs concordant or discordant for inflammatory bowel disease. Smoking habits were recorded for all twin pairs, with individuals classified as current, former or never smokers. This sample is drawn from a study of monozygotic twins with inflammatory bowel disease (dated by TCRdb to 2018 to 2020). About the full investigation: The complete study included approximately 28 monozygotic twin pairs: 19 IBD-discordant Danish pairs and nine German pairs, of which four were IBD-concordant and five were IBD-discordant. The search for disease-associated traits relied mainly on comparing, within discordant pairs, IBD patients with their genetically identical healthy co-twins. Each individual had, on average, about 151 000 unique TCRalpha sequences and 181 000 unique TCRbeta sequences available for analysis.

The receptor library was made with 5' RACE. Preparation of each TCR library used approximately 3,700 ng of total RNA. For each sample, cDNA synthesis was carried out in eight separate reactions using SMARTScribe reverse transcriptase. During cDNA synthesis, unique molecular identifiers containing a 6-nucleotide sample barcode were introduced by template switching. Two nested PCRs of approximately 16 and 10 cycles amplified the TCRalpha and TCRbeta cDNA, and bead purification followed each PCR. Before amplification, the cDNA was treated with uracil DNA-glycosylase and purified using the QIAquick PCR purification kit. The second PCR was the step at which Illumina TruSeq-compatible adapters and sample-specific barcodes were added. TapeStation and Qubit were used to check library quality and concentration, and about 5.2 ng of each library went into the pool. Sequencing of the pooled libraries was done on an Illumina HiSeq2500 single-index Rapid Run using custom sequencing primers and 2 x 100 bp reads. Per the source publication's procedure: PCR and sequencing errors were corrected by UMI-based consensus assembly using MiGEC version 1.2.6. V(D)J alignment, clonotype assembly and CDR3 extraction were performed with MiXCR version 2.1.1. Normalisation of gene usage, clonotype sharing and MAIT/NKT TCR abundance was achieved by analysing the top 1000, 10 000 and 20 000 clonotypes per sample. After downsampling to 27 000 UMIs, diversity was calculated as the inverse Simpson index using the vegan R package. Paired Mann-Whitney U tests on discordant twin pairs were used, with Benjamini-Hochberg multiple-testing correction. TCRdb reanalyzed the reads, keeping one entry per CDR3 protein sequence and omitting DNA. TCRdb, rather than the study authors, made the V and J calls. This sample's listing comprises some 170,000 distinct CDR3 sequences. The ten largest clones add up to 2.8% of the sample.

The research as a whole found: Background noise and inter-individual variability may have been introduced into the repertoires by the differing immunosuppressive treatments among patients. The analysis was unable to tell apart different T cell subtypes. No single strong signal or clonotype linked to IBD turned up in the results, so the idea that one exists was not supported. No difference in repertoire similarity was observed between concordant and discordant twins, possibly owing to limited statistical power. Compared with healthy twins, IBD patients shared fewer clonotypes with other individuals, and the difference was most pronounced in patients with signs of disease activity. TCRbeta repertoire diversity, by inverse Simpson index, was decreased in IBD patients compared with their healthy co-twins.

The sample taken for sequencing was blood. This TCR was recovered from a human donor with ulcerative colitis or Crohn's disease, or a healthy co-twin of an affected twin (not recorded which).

The CDR3 protein: CASSLGGLREEQYF. This sequence uses TRBV5-1 and TRBJ2-7; TCRdb gives TRBD2 as the D gene, but with no DNA this cannot be confirmed. Based on the germline V gene, the CDR1 and CDR2 sequences are SGHRS and YFSETQ. Including cysteine and phenylalanine, the CDR3 has 14 amino acids. A DNA sequence was not provided.